This TCR beta chain was recovered during a study of early T cells in non-severe SARS-CoV-2 infection. The overall study: Whole-blood bulk RNA, unsorted, was sequenced, and chains were unpaired.

Regarding the study as a whole: Missing private and CD4 specificities, VDJdb matching favored anti-spike CD8 responses.

V was pared by 5 bases and J by 1 base, with 16 bases between. CDR3 length equals 16 residues. Germline CDR1 SGHTA, CDR2 FQGTGA. Tagging with unique molecular identifiers was applied to individual cDNA molecules. TCRdb processed the 5' RACE reads anew with MiXCR; each CDR3 protein has one entry. The sample holds 40,000 to 60,000 distinct CDR3 sequences, roughly 6.2% seen once. This clonotype was counted ten times or more. As yet, its antigen is unknown. Here the sequenced sample was whole blood, taken at baseline. This TCR derives from an adult who was a healthcare worker with PCR-confirmed SARS-CoV-2 infection or an uninfected control (not recorded which). The V gene is TRBV7-3, the J gene TRBJ2-3; D is possibly TRBD2 (6 bases). The CDR3 sequence is CASSPLPEGRTDTQYF. Here the CDR3 DNA reads TGTGCCAGCAGCCCGCTCCCGGAGGGACGCACAGATACGCAGTATTTT.